The clone carrying this T cell receptor beta chain appeared a few times. Its antigen remains unknown. TCRdb analysed the 5' RACE reads with MiXCR anew, one entry per CDR3 protein. The data show a few hundred thousand distinct CDR3 sequences, about 28% seen once. This entry comes from a study of identical twins' blood T cells. Points from the study as a whole: Each donor's most abundant TCRbeta clonotypes shared more CDR3 sequences with her twin than unrelated donors.

Three pairs of healthy female monozygous twins were the donors. Likely shared infections and vaccines: all three twin pairs were reared together. V was clipped by 2 bases and J by 7 bases, with 8 bases between them. Germline CDR1 and CDR2: SNHLY and FYNNEI. There are 13 residues in the CDR3. J is TRBJ2-2 and V is TRBV2, with D hard to call. The sample was PBMCs. The sequence came from a woman aged 18-49 years in good health. CDR3 sequence (DNA): TGTGCCAGCAGTGAAACGACGGGCGGGGAGCTGTTTTTT. Translating gives CASSETTGGELFF. Full variable domain (rest looked up from reference TRBV2 and TRBJ2-2): EPEVTQTPSHQVTQMGQEVILRCVPISNHLYFYWYRQILGQKVEFLVSFYNNEISEKSEIFDDQFSVERPDGSNFTLKIRSTKLEDSAMYFCASSETTGGELFFGEGSRLTVL.